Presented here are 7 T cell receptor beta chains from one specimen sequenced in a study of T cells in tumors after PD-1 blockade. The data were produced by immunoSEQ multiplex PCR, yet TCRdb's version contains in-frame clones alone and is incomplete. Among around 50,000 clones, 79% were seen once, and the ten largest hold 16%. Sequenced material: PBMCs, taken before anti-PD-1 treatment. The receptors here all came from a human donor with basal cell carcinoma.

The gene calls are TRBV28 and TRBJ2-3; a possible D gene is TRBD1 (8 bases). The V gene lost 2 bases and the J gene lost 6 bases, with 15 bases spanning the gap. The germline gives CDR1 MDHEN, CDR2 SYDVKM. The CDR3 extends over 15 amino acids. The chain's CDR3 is CASSLQAQGGDTQYF. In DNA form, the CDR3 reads TGTGCCAGCAGTTTACAAGCACAGGGGGGGGATACGCAGTATTTT.

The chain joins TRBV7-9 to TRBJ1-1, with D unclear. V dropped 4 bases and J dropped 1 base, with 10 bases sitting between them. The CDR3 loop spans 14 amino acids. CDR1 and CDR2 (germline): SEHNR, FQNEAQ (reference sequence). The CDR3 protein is CASSSPLRNTEAFF. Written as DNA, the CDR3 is TGTGCCAGCAGCTCACCCCTCAGGAACACTGAAGCTTTCTTT.

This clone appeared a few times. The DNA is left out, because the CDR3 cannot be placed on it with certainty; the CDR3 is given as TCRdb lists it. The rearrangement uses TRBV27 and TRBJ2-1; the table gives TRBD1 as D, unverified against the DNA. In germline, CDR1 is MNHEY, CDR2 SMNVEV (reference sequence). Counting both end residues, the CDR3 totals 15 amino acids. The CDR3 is CASSTSGQGRNEQFF.

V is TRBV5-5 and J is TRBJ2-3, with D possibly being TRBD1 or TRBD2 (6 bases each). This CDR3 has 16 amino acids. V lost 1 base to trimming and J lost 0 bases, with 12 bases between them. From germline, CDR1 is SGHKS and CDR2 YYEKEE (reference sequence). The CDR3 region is CASSLYGGTSTDTQYF. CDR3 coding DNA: TGTGCCAGCAGCTTGTATGGAGGGACAAGCACAGATACGCAGTATTTT.

The DNA of the CDR3 is TGTGCCAGTAGTGAGTGGGCTAGCAGAACCGGGGAGCTGTTTTTT. The encoded protein is CASSEWASRTGELFF. V and J are TRBV19 and TRBJ2-2; tentative D call: TRBD2 (5 bases). Germline V CDR1 and CDR2: LNHDA, SQIVND (reference sequence). This CDR3 is built from 15 residues. V shed 5 bases and J shed 5 bases, with 15 bases lying between them.

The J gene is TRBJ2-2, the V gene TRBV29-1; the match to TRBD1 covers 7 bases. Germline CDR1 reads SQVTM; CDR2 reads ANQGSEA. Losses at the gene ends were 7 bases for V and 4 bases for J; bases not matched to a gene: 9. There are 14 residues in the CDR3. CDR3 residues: CSAQGGSITGELFF. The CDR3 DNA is TGCAGCGCCCAAGGGGGCTCTATCACCGGGGAGCTGTTTTTT.

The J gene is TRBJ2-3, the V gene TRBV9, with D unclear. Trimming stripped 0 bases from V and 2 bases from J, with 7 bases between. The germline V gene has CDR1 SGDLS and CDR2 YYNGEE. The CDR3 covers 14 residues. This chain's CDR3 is CASSVAGFTDTQYF. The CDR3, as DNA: TGTGCCAGCAGCGTAGCTGGCTTCACAGATACGCAGTATTTT.